These T cell receptor beta chains were read from a single sample in a study of blood T cell repertoires in COVID-19. The method was immunoSEQ multiplex PCR; TCRdb's version includes in-frame clones alone and lacks a portion of them. Seen here are some 150,000 clones, about 80% observed once, and the top ten hold approximately 5.8%. The sequenced sample was peripheral blood. These receptors were obtained from a human donor in a cohort sampled during active COVID-19. CDR3s include the opening cysteine and the closing phenylalanine or tryptophan. A D gene is named only where the DNA matches it firmly. Only some rows state a clone size, as once, few, many or a class for expanded clones.

j_call: TRBJ2-3
v_call: TRBV29-1
clone_size: NA
d_call: TRBD1
cdr3_aa: CSVSQGDVFGTDTQYF
cdr3_nt: TGCAGCGTTAGTCAGGGGGATGTCTTCGGCACAGATACGCAGTATTTT

j_call: TRBJ1-2
v_call: TRBV9
clone_size: NA
d_call: NA
cdr3_aa: CASSIGQTFNYGYTF
cdr3_nt: TGTGCCAGCAGCATAGGACAGACTTTTAACTATGGCTACACCTTC

j_call: TRBJ2-3
v_call: TRBV24-1
clone_size: once
d_call: TRBD1
cdr3_aa: CATSDSDRGADTQYF
cdr3_nt: TGTGCCACCAGTGACAGCGACAGGGGGGCAGATACGCAGTATTTT

j_call: TRBJ2-1
v_call: TRBV6-5
clone_size: NA
d_call: NA
cdr3_aa: CASAPIQGEQFF
cdr3_nt: TGTGCCAGCGCTCCTATTCAGGGCGAGCAGTTCTTC

j_call: TRBJ2-3
v_call: TRBV7-7
clone_size: NA
d_call: TRBD1
cdr3_aa: CASSPRQGRTDTQYF
cdr3_nt: TGTGCTAGCAGCCCCCGACAGGGCCGAACAGATACGCAGTATTTT

j_call: TRBJ2-5
v_call: TRBV5-6
clone_size: NA
d_call: TRBD1
cdr3_aa: CASSLYSGTGILETQYF
cdr3_nt: TGTGCCAGCAGCCTTTACTCCGGGACAGGGATCTTAGAGACCCAGTACTTC

j_call: TRBJ1-6
v_call: TRBV5-6
clone_size: few
d_call: NA
cdr3_aa: CASSTWTRSSGPLHF
cdr3_nt: TGTGCCAGCAGCACATGGACAAGGAGCTCAGGGCCCCTCCACTTT

j_call: TRBJ2-5
v_call: TRBV6-1
clone_size: NA
d_call: NA
cdr3_aa: CASSDVGAETQYF
cdr3_nt: TGTGCCAGCAGTGATGTGGGGGCAGAGACCCAGTACTTC

j_call: TRBJ1-2
v_call: TRBV7-2
clone_size: NA
d_call: NA
cdr3_aa: CASSSYPVGQLAYGYTF
cdr3_nt: TGTGCCAGCAGCTCTTACCCCGTGGGGCAGCTCGCGTATGGCTACACCTTC

j_call: TRBJ2-1
v_call: TRBV11-3
clone_size: once
d_call: TRBD2
cdr3_aa: CASSQQRGRMNEQFF
cdr3_nt: TGTGCCAGCAGCCAACAGCGGGGTCGGATGAATGAGCAGTTCTTC

j_call: TRBJ1-1
v_call: TRBV29-1
clone_size: NA
d_call: NA
cdr3_aa: CSVKGQRNTEAFF
cdr3_nt: TGCAGCGTAAAGGGACAACGGAACACTGAAGCTTTCTTT

j_call: TRBJ1-1
v_call: TRBV4-2
clone_size: once
d_call: TRBD1
cdr3_aa: CASSQPRDRRRTEAFF
cdr3_nt: TGTGCCAGCAGCCAACCCAGGGACAGGCGAAGGACTGAAGCTTTCTTT

j_call: TRBJ2-7
v_call: TRBV29-1
clone_size: many
d_call: NA
cdr3_aa: CSVGINPGQIGYEQYF
cdr3_nt: TGCAGCGTTGGCATTAATCCGGGACAAATTGGCTACGAGCAGTACTTC

j_call: TRBJ2-5
v_call: TRBV30
clone_size: NA
d_call: TRBD1
cdr3_aa: CAWDRAPETQYF
cdr3_nt: TGTGCCTGGGACAGGGCCCCAGAGACCCAGTACTTC

j_call: TRBJ1-5
v_call: TRBV7-9
clone_size: NA
d_call: NA
cdr3_aa: CASSSRSGTPVSGGPQHF
cdr3_nt: TGTGCCAGCAGCTCTCGATCCGGGACACCAGTTAGCGGGGGTCCCCAGCATTTT

j_call: TRBJ1-1
v_call: TRBV29-1
clone_size: NA
d_call: NA
cdr3_aa: CSVRQILNTEAFF
cdr3_nt: TGCAGCGTCCGACAGATTTTGAACACTGAAGCTTTCTTT

j_call: TRBJ2-1
v_call: TRBV11-1
clone_size: NA
d_call: TRBD2
cdr3_aa: CASSPTSGGAGNEQFF
cdr3_nt: TGTGCCAGCAGCCCTACTAGCGGGGGGGCGGGTAATGAGCAGTTCTTC

j_call: TRBJ2-3
v_call: TRBV7-2
clone_size: NA
d_call: NA
cdr3_aa: CASSPSRLSSRADTQYF
cdr3_nt: TGTGCCAGCAGCCCCTCCCGACTCTCGTCTCGAGCAGATACGCAGTATTTT

j_call: TRBJ1-2
v_call: TRBV2
clone_size: NA
d_call: NA
cdr3_aa: CASKETSGVRYGYTF
cdr3_nt: TGTGCCAGCAAAGAAACTTCCGGGGTTCGCTATGGCTACACCTTC

j_call: TRBJ2-7
v_call: TRBV27
clone_size: once
d_call: NA
cdr3_aa: CASSFGAEQYF
cdr3_nt: TGTGCCAGCAGTTTCGGAGCCGAGCAGTACTTC

j_call: TRBJ1-6
v_call: TRBV4-2
clone_size: once
d_call: TRBD1
cdr3_aa: CASSQVTGNSPLHF
cdr3_nt: TGTGCCAGCAGCCAAGTGACAGGGAATTCACCCCTCCACTTT

j_call: TRBJ1-1
v_call: TRBV11-1
clone_size: NA
d_call: NA
cdr3_aa: CASSPQAGSEAFF
cdr3_nt: TGTGCCAGCAGCCCCCAAGCAGGGTCTGAAGCTTTCTTT

j_call: TRBJ1-5
v_call: TRBV19
clone_size: NA
d_call: TRBD1
cdr3_aa: CASSHNRGGPQPQHF
cdr3_nt: TGTGCCAGTAGTCACAACAGGGGGGGCCCTCAGCCCCAGCATTTT

j_call: TRBJ1-4
v_call: TRBV7-8
clone_size: many
d_call: NA
cdr3_aa: CASSSKLGGTPNEKLFF
cdr3_nt: TGTGCCAGCAGCTCTAAGCTTGGGGGCACCCCTAATGAAAAACTGTTTTTT

j_call: TRBJ1-4
v_call: TRBV7-8
clone_size: NA
d_call: NA
cdr3_aa: CASSSSIDRLNEKLFF
cdr3_nt: TGTGCCAGCAGCTCATCAATAGACAGGCTCAACGAAAAACTGTTTTTT

j_call: TRBJ2-5
v_call: TRBV11-2
clone_size: NA
d_call: TRBD2
cdr3_aa: CASSLLLAGGPRETQYF
cdr3_nt: TGTGCCAGCAGCTTGCTACTAGCGGGGGGGCCTAGGGAGACCCAGTACTTC

j_call: TRBJ1-3
v_call: TRBV10-3
clone_size: NA
d_call: TRBD1
cdr3_aa: CAISEQTGIGGNTIYF
cdr3_nt: TGTGCCATCAGTGAGCAGACAGGGATAGGCGGAAACACCATATATTTT

j_call: TRBJ2-3
v_call: TRBV7-7
clone_size: NA
d_call: NA
cdr3_aa: CASSPSGADTQYF
cdr3_nt: TGTGCTAGCAGCCCGTCCGGGGCAGATACGCAGTATTTT

j_call: TRBJ2-1
v_call: TRBV18
clone_size: NA
d_call: TRBD2
cdr3_aa: CASSLAGGYNEQFF
cdr3_nt: TGTGCCAGCTCACTCGCGGGGGGCTACAATGAGCAGTTCTTC

j_call: TRBJ1-6
v_call: TRBV2
clone_size: NA
d_call: TRBD1
cdr3_aa: CASNPTGQLNSPLHF
cdr3_nt: TGTGCCAGCAACCCGACAGGGCAATTAAATTCACCCCTCCACTTT

j_call: TRBJ1-3
v_call: TRBV9
clone_size: NA
d_call: NA
cdr3_aa: CASSAQTVTGNTIYF
cdr3_nt: TGTGCCAGCAGCGCTCAGACAGTAACTGGAAACACCATATATTTT

j_call: TRBJ2-5
v_call: TRBV2
clone_size: NA
d_call: NA
cdr3_aa: CASSGPGQETQYF
cdr3_nt: TGTGCCAGCAGTGGGCCGGGACAAGAGACCCAGTACTTC

j_call: TRBJ2-6
v_call: TRBV19
clone_size: NA
d_call: NA
cdr3_aa: CASIGRGVGANVLTF
cdr3_nt: TGTGCCAGTATCGGCAGGGGGGTTGGGGCCAACGTCCTGACTTTC

j_call: TRBJ1-2
v_call: TRBV6-2/TRBV6-3
clone_size: NA
d_call: TRBD1
cdr3_aa: CASSYGDRVPFGYTF
cdr3_nt: TGTGCCAGCAGTTACGGGGACAGGGTTCCTTTTGGCTACACCTTC

j_call: TRBJ2-1
v_call: TRBV19
clone_size: once
d_call: NA
cdr3_aa: CASGRRGPTGQDEQFF
cdr3_nt: TGTGCCAGTGGGCGGAGGGGGCCTACGGGCCAAGATGAGCAGTTCTTC

j_call: TRBJ2-7
v_call: TRBV12-1
clone_size: NA
d_call: NA
cdr3_aa: CASSADSRGKTYEQYF
cdr3_nt: TGTGCCAGCAGCGCCGATTCCCGGGGTAAAACCTACGAGCAGTACTTC

j_call: TRBJ2-4
v_call: TRBV6-2/TRBV6-3
clone_size: NA
d_call: TRBD2
cdr3_aa: CASSYDLADAKNIQYF
cdr3_nt: TGTGCCAGCAGTTACGATCTAGCGGACGCCAAAAACATTCAGTACTTC

j_call: TRBJ1-1
v_call: TRBV5-1
clone_size: NA
d_call: NA
cdr3_aa: CASSLVQMNTEAFF
cdr3_nt: TGCGCCAGCAGCTTGGTTCAGATGAACACTGAAGCTTTCTTT

j_call: TRBJ2-3
v_call: TRBV5-1
clone_size: NA
d_call: TRBD2
cdr3_aa: CASSLTSGGAVDTQYF
cdr3_nt: TGCGCCAGCAGCTTGACTAGCGGGGGGGCTGTCGATACGCAGTATTTT

j_call: TRBJ2-2
v_call: TRBV28
clone_size: NA
d_call: TRBD2
cdr3_aa: CASSQRLAGPTGELFF
cdr3_nt: TGTGCCAGCAGTCAAAGACTAGCGGGGCCTACCGGGGAGCTGTTTTTT